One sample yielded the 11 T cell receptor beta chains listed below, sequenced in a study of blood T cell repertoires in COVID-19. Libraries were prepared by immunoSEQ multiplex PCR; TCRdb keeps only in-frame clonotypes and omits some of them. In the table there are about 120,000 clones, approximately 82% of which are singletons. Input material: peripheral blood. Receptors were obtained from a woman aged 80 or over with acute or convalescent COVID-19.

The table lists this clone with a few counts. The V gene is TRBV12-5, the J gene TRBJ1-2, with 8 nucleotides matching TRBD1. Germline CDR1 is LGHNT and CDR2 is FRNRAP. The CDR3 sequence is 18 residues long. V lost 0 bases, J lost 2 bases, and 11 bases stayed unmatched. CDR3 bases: TGTGCTAGTGGTTTGGTACTTTCAAGTCCAGGGGGCAACTATGGCTACACCTTC. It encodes CASGLVLSSPGGNYGYTF.

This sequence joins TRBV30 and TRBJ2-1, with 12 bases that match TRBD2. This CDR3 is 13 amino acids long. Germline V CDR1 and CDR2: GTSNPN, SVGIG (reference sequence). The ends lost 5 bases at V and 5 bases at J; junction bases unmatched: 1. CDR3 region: CAWGLAGHNEQFF. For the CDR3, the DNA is TGTGCCTGGGGACTAGCGGGACACAATGAGCAGTTCTTC.

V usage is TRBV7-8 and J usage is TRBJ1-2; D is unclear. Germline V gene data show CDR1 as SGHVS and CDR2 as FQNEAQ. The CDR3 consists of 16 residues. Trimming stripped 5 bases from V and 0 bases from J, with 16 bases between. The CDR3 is CASSRQHQRANYGYTF. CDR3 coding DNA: TGTGCCAGCAGCCGACAACACCAGCGGGCTAACTATGGCTACACCTTC.

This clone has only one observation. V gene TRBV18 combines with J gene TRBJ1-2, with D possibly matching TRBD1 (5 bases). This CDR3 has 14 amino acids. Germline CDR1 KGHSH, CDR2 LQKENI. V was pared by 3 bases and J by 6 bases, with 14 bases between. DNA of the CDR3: TGTGCCAGCTCACCCCAGGGATCTCCAAATGGCTACACCTTC. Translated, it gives CASSPQGSPNGYTF.

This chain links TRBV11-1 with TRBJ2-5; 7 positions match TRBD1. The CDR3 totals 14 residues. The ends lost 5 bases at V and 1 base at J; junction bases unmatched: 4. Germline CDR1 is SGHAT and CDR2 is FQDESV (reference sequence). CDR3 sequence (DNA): TGTGCCAGCAGCCCTGGGACAGTCCAAGAGACCCAGTACTTC. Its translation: CASSPGTVQETQYF.

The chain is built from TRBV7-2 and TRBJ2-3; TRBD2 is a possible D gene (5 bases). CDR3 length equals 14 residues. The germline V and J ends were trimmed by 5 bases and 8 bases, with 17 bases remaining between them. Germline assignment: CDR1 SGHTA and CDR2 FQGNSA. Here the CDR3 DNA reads TGTGCCAGCAGCCAGAGGGCTTCTCTTGGTACGCAGTATTTT. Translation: CASSQRASLGTQYF.

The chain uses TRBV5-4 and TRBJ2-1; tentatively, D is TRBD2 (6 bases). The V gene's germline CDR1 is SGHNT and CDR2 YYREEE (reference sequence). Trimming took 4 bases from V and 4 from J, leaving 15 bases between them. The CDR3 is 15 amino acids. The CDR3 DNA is TGTGCCAGCAGCAGATCGGGAGTGGGATACAATGAGCAGTTCTTC. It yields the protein CASSRSGVGYNEQFF. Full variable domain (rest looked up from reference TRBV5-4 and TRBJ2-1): ETGVTQSPTHLIKTRGQQVTLRCSSQSGHNTVSWYQQALGQGPQFIFQYYREEENGRGNFPPRFSGLQFPNYSSELNVNALELDDSALYLCASSRSGVGYNEQFFGPGTRLTVL.

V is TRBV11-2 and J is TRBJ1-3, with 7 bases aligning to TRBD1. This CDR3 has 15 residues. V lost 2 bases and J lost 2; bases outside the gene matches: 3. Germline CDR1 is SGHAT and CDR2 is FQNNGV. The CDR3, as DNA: TGTGCCAGCAGCTTATCTCAGGGGGCTGGAAACACCATATATTTT. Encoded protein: CASSLSQGAGNTIYF.

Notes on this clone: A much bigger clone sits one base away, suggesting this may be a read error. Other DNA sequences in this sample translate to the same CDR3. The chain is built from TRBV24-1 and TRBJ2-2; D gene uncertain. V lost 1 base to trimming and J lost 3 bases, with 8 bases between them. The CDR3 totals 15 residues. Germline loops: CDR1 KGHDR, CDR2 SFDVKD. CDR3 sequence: CATSDFERDTGELFF. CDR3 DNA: TGTGCCACCAGTGATTTTGAGCGAGACACCGGGGAGCTGTTTTTT.

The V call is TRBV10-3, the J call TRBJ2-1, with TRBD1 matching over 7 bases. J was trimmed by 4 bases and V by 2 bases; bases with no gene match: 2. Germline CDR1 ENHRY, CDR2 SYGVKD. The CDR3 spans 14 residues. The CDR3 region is CAISEQGVYNEQFF. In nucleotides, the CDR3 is TGTGCCATCAGTGAGCAGGGGGTTTACAATGAGCAGTTCTTC.

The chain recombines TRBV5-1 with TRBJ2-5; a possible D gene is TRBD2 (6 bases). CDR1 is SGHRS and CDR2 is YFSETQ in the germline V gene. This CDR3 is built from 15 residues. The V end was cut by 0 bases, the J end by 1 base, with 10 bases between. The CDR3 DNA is TGCGCCAGCAGCTTGGGGCGGGGTGGCCAAGAGACCCAGTACTTC. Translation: CASSLGRGGQETQYF. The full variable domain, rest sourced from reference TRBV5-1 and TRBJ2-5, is KAGVTQTPRYLIKTRGQQVTLSCSPISGHRSVSWYQQTPGQGLQFLFEYFSETQRNKGNFPGRFSGRQFSNSRSEMNVSTLELGDSALYLCASSLGRGGQETQYFGPGTRLLVL.